In this sample, the clone carrying this T cell receptor beta chain turned up a few times. No antigen is known for it. The sample belongs to a study of cytomegalovirus exposure and HLA in healthy donors. Study-wide results and limits: Sequencing likely produced, as an artifact, a cluster of highly shared sequence variants.

From germline, CDR1 is SGHTS and CDR2 YDEGEE. CDR3 length: 15 residues. Trimming pared 0 bases from V and 2 bases from J, leaving 12 bases between. 60 Vbeta and 13 Jbeta primers were used in PCR. Libraries were prepared by immunoSEQ multiplex PCR; TCRdb keeps only in-frame clonotypes and omits some of them. The profile shows 89,000 or so clones, about four fifths of them singletons. Sequenced material: PBMCs. The TCR was taken from a man younger than 30 in good health and CMV-seropositive. The J gene is TRBJ2-7, the V gene TRBV5-8; D is uncertain. DNA of the CDR3: TGTGCCAGCAGCTTGGAGCGCAGAAGTACCTACGAGCAGTACTTC. It yields the protein CASSLERRSTYEQYF.